The T cell receptor (beta chain) under discussion was sequenced for a study of Graves' ophthalmopathy and Graves' hyperthyroidism. Cases classed as stable hyperthyroidism had no ophthalmopathy within 18 months of follow-up. Orbital computed tomography, together with clinical symptoms, serum thyroxine, TRAb and thyroid ultrasound, was used for diagnosis. The V and J ends lost 4 bases and 8 bases, in that order; junction bases with no gene match: 7. The CDR3 totals 14 residues. Germline CDR1 reads MGHRA; CDR2 reads YSYEKL. Ten or more counts support this clonotype. CDR3 regions of TCR beta were amplified from RNA transcripts. First-round RT-PCR employed HTBI primers, with a second-round multiplex PCR after it. TCRdb reprocessed the multiplex PCR reads with MiXCR, giving one entry per CDR3 protein. This sample carries about 380,000 distinct CDR3 sequences, 15% of them seen once, and the ten largest clones take roughly 7%.

Input material: peripheral blood. The sequence was collected from a young woman with stable Graves' hyperthyroidism. This sequence joins TRBV4-1 and TRBJ1-2; TRBD1 matches at 10 bases. The CDR3 is CASSPRQGAVGYTF. The DNA of the CDR3 is TGCGCCAGCAGCCCAAGACAGGGGGCGGTAGGCTACACCTTC.